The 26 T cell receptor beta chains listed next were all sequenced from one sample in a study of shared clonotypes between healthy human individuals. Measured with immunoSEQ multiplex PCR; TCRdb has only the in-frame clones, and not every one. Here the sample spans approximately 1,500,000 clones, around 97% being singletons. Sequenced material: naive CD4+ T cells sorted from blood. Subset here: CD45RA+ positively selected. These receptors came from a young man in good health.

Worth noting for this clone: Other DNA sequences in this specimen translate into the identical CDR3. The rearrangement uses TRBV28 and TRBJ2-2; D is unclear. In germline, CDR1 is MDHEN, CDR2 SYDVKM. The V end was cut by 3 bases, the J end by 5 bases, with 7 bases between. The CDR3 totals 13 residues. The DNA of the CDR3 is TGTGCCAGCAGTTTGTCAGCAACCGGGGAGCTGTTTTTT. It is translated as CASSLSATGELFF.

DNA of the CDR3: TGTGCCAGCTCTCCTGAGGTTCAAGAAAAACTGTTTTTT. It specifies CASSPEVQEKLFF. This rearrangement joins TRBV18 to TRBJ1-4; D gene uncertain. Germline V gene lookup returns CDR1 KGHSH and CDR2 LQKENI. Trimming took off 6 bases at V and 8 bases at J, with 13 bases between the two ends. This CDR3 is built from 13 residues.

CDR3 in DNA: TGTGCCAGCAGCGTAGCTGAGGGGACTCTGCCCAGGACGCAGTATTTT. Its protein is CASSVAEGTLPRTQYF. The V and J genes are TRBV9 and TRBJ2-3; D is perhaps TRBD2 (6 bases). The CDR3 is made up of 16 amino acids. Deletions cut 0 bases from V and 9 bases from J, with 20 bases between. Germline V CDR1 and CDR2: SGDLS, YYNGEE. Complete variable domain (other parts from reference TRBV9 and TRBJ2-3): DSGVTQTPKHLITATGQRVTLRCSPRSGDLSVYWYQQSLDQGLQFLIQYYNGEERAKGNILERFSAQQFPDLHSELNLSSLELGDSALYFCASSVAEGTLPRTQYFGPGTRLTVL.

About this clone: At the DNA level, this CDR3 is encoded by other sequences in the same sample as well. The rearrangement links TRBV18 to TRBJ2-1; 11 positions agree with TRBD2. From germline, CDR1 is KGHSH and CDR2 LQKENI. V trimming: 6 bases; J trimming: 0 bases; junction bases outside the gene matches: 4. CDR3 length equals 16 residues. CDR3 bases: TGTGCCAGCTCCCAGCTAGCGGGAGGCTCCTACAATGAGCAGTTCTTC. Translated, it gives CASSQLAGGSYNEQFF.

The CDR3 DNA reads TGTGCCAGTTTCAGGCGGGAGGAAAATACGCAGTATTTT. It codes for CASFRREENTQYF. The chain carries TRBV2 and TRBJ2-3; 8 bases line up with TRBD2. The CDR3 consists of 13 residues. The V and J ends lost 9 bases and 7 bases, in that order; junction bases with no gene match: 9. The germline V gene has CDR1 SNHLY and CDR2 FYNNEI. The entire variable domain, with the rest obtained from reference TRBV2 and TRBJ2-3, is as follows: EPEVTQTPSHQVTQMGQEVILRCVPISNHLYFYWYRQILGQKVEFLVSFYNNEISEKSEIFDDQFSVERPDGSNFTLKIRSTKLEDSAMYFCASFRREENTQYFGPGTRLTVL.

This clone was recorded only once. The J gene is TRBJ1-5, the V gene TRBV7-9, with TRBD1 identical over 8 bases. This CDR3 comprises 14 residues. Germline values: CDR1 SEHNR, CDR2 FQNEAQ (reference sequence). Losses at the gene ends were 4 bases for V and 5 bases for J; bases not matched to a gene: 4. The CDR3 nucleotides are TGTGCCAGCAGCTCAGACAGGGGCGATCAGCCCCAGCATTTT. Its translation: CASSSDRGDQPQHF. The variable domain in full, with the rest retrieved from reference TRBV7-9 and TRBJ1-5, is DTGVSQNPRHKITKRGQNVTFRCDPISEHNRLYWYRQTLGQGPEFLTYFQNEAQLEKSRLLSDRFSAERPKGSFSTLEIQRTEQGDSAMYLCASSSDRGDQPQHFGDGTRLSIL.

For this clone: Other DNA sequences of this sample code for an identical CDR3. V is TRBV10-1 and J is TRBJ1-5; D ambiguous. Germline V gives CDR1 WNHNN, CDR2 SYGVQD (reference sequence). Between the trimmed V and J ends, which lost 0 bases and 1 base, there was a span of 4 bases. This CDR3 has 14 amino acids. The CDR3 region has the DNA TGCGCCAGCAGTGAGTCAGGGAGCAATCAGCCCCAGCATTTT. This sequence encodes CASSESGSNQPQHF.

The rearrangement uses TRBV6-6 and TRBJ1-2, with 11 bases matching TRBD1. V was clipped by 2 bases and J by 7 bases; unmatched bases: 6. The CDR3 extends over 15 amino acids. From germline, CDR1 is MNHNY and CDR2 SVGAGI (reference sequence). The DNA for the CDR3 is TGTGCCAGCAGTTACAACGGACAGGGGGCAGGTGGCTACACCTTC. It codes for CASSYNGQGAGGYTF.

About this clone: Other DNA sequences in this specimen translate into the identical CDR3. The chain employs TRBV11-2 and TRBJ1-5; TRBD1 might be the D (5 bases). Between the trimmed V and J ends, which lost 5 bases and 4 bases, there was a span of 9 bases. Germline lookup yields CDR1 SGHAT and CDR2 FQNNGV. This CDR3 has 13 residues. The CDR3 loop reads CASSQGLNQPQHF. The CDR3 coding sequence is TGTGCCAGCAGCCAGGGACTTAATCAGCCCCAGCATTTT.

Here the CDR3 DNA reads TGTGCCAGCAGCTCAGTTGCGGGCACAGATACGCAGTATTTT. This encodes CASSSVAGTDTQYF. The genes are TRBV5-4 and TRBJ2-3; D unclear. The CDR3 is made up of 14 amino acids. Between the trimmed V and J ends, which lost 3 bases and 1 base, there was a span of 9 bases. Germline V gene data show CDR1 as SGHNT and CDR2 as YYREEE (reference sequence).

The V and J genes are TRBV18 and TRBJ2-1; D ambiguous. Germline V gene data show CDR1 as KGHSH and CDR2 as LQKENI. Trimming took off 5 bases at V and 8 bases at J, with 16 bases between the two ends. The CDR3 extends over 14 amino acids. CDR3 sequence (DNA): TGTGCCAGCTCATCAAGACACCATGGGGATGAGCAGTTCTTC. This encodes CASSSRHHGDEQFF.

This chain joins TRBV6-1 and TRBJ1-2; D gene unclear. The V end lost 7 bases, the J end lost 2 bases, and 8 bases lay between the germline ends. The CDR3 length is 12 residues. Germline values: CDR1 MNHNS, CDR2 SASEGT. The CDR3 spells CASKSENYGYTF. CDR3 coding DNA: TGTGCCAGCAAGTCGGAAAACTATGGCTACACCTTC.

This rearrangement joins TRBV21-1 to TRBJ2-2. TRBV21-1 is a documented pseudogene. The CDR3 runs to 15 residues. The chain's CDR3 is CASSGRQRKPGELFF. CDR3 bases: TGTGCCAGCAGCGGACGCCAAAGGAAGCCTGGGGAGCTGTTTTTT.

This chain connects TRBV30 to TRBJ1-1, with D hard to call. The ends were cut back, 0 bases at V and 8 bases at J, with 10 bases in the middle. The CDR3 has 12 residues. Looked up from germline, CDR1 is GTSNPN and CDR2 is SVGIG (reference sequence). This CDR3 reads CAWSVGWSEAFF. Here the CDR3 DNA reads TGTGCCTGGAGTGTAGGATGGTCAGAAGCTTTCTTT.

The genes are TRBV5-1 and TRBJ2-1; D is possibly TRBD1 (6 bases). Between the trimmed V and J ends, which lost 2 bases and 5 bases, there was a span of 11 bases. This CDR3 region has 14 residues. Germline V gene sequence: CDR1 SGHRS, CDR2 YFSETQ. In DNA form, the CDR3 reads TGCGCCAGCAGCTTCCGACAGGACAACAATGAGCAGTTCTTC. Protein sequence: CASSFRQDNNEQFF.

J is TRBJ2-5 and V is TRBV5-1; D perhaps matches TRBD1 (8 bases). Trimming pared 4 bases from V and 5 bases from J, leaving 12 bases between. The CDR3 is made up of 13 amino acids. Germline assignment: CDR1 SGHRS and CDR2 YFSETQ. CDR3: CASSGQGGETQYF. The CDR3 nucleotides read TGCGCCAGCAGCGGACAGGGAGGGGAGACCCAGTACTTC.

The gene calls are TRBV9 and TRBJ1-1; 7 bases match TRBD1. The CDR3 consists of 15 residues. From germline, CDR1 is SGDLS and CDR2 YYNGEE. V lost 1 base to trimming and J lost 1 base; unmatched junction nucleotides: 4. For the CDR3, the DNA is TGTGCCAGCAGCGTACTACAGGGGACGAACACTGAAGCTTTCTTT. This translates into CASSVLQGTNTEAFF.

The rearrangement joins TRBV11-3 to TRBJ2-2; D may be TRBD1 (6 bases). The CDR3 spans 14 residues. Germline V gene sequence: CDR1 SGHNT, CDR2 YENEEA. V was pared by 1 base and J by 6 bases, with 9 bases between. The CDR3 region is CASSLGSGAGELFF. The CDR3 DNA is TGTGCCAGCAGCTTAGGGTCAGGGGCCGGGGAGCTGTTTTTT.

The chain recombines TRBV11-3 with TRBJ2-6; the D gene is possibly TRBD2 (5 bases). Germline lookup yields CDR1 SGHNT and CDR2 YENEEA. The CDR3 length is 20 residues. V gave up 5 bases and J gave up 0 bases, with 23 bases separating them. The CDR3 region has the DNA TGTGCCAGCAGCCCTTTTCGAGAGGGTCTGGAAAGCTCTGGGGCCAACGTCCTGACTTTC. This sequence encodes CASSPFREGLESSGANVLTF.

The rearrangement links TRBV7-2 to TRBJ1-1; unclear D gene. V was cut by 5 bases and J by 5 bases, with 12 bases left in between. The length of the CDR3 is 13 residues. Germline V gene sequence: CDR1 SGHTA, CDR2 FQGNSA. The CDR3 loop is CASSHGFRTEAFF. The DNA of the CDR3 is TGTGCCAGCAGCCATGGGTTCCGTACTGAAGCTTTCTTT.

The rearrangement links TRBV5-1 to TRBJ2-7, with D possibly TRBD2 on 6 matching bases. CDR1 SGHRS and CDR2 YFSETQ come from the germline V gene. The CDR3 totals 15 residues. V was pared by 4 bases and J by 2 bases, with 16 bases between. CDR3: CASSPRPGVTYEQYF. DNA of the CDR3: TGCGCCAGCAGCCCCCGGCCGGGAGTGACCTACGAGCAGTACTTC. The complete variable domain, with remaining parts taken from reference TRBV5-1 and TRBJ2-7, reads KAGVTQTPRYLIKTRGQQVTLSCSPISGHRSVSWYQQTPGQGLQFLFEYFSETQRNKGNFPGRFSGRQFSNSRSEMNVSTLELGDSALYLCASSPRPGVTYEQYFGPGTRLTVT.

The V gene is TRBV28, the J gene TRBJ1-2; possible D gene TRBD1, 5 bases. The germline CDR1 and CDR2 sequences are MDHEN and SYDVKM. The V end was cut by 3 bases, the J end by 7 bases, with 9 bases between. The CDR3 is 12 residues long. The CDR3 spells CASSFGGSGYTF. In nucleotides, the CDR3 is TGTGCCAGCAGTTTCGGGGGTTCTGGCTACACCTTC.

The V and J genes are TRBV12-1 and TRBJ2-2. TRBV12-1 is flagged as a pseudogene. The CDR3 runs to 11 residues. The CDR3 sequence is CASSFPGELFF. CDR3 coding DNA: TGTGCCAGCAGCTTTCCCGGGGAGCTGTTTTTT.

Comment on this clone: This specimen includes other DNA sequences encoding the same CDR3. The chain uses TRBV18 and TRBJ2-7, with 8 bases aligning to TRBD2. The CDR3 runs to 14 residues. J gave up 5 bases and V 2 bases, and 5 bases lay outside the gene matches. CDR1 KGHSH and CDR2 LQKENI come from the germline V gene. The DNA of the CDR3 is TGTGCCAGCTCACCATCCAGCGGGAGCGACGAGCAGTACTTC. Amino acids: CASSPSSGSDEQYF.

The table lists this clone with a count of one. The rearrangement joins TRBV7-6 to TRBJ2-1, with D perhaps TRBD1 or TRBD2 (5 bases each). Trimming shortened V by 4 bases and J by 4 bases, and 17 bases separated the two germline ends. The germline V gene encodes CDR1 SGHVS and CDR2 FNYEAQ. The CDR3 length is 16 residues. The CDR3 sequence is CASSSPGTDLYNEQFF. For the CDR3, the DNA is TGTGCCAGCAGCTCTCCCGGGACGGACCTTTACAATGAGCAGTTCTTC.

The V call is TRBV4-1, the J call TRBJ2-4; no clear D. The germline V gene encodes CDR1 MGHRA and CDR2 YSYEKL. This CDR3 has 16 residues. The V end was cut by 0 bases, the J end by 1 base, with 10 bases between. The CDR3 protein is CASSQEENRAKNIQYF. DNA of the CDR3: TGCGCCAGCAGCCAAGAAGAGAATAGGGCCAAAAACATTCAGTACTTC.